Listed here is a single TCR beta chain. Its antigen is as yet unknown. This sample is drawn from a study of cytomegalovirus exposure and HLA in healthy donors. General study findings and limits: Reports state that TCR beta sequences accurately predicted most subjects' HLA-A and HLA-B alleles. CMV serostatus stood as the only immune exposure information on hand.

The study ran its PCR with 60 Vbeta and 13 Jbeta primers. Method: immunoSEQ multiplex PCR; TCRdb's copy keeps in-frame clones and lacks some. The sample has about 210,000 clones; 82% are singletons. CDR3 length equals 15 residues. Germline V gene sequence: CDR1 SGDLS, CDR2 YYNGEE. The V and J ends lost 1 base and 0 bases, in that order; junction bases with no gene match: 1. Sequencing used PBMCs. This rearrangement joins TRBV9 to TRBJ2-3; 8 bases agree with TRBD2. The receptor's source is a man in his forties or fifties in good health and CMV-seropositive. The CDR3 coding sequence is TGTGCCAGCAGCGTATCTAGCGGGAGCACAGATACGCAGTATTTT. Its translation: CASSVSSGSTDTQYF. The full variable domain, completed using reference TRBV9 and TRBJ2-3, is DSGVTQTPKHLITATGQRVTLRCSPRSGDLSVYWYQQSLDQGLQFLIQYYNGEERAKGNILERFSAQQFPDLHSELNLSSLELGDSALYFCASSVSSGSTDTQYFGPGTRLTVL.